The 4 T cell receptor beta chains listed next were all sequenced from one sample in a study of response to subunit inactivated influenza vaccine. Each CDR3 protein is one row after TCRdb ran MiXCR on the RT-PCR reads. The data show 400,000 to 550,000 distinct CDR3 sequences, with 25% seen just once and around 1.8% held by the top ten. Specimen: CD4+ T cells sorted from PBMCs, collected around 5 days after vaccination. These TCRs come from a man aged 50-59 years who received an inactivated influenza vaccine.

In this sample, this clonotype turned up many times. The genes are TRBV5-1 and TRBJ2-5; 8 bases fit TRBD2. Germline assignment: CDR1 SGHRS and CDR2 YFSETQ. This CDR3 is built from 13 residues. Trimming at V came to 5 bases and at J to 7 bases, leaving 7 bases not matched to a gene. This chain's CDR3 is CASRLSGEGTQYF. The CDR3 bases are TGCGCCAGCAGACTTAGCGGGGAAGGGACCCAGTACTTC. Drawing the rest from reference TRBV5-1 and TRBJ2-5, the complete variable domain is KAGVTQTPRYLIKTRGQQVTLSCSPISGHRSVSWYQQTPGQGLQFLFEYFSETQRNKGNFPGRFSGRQFSNSRSEMNVSTLELGDSALYLCASRLSGEGTQYFGPGTRLLVL.

This clonotype has ten or more counts. The J gene is TRBJ1-6, the V gene TRBV20-1, with D tentatively TRBD1 (5 bases). CDR1 is DFQATT and CDR2 is SNEGSKA in the germline V gene (reference sequence). This CDR3 is 17 amino acids long. V was shortened by 2 bases and J by 0 bases, with 14 bases between the two germline ends. The DNA of the CDR3 is TGCAGTGCTAGAAGCCTCCGACAGAGCTCCTATAATTCACCCCTCCACTTT. Protein product: CSARSLRQSSYNSPLHF.

J is TRBJ2-7 and V is TRBV24-1; the match to TRBD1 covers 8 bases. The CDR3 runs to 14 residues. V shed 3 bases, J shed 5 bases, and the junction held 5 bases outside the gene matches. In germline, CDR1 is KGHDR, CDR2 SFDVKD. The CDR3 nucleotides read TGTGCCACCAGTGATCCTCAGGGGGCGGACGAGCAGTACTTC. Protein sequence: CATSDPQGADEQYF.

A few counts support this clonotype. V usage is TRBV20-1 and J usage is TRBJ2-1, with D possibly matching TRBD1 (7 bases). CDR1 DFQATT and CDR2 SNEGSKA come from the germline V gene (reference sequence). CDR3 length: 15 residues. V lost 2 bases to trimming and J lost 6 bases, with 17 bases between them. DNA for the CDR3: TGCAGTGCTAGACCCTCAGCGGAGGGGGCCAATGAGCAGTTCTTC. This encodes CSARPSAEGANEQFF.